The T cell receptor beta chain under discussion was sequenced for a study of blood T cell repertoires in COVID-19. Study overall: There were acute and convalescent COVID-19 samples, and they came from the United States, Italy and Spain. Sources were T cells, B-cell-depleted T cells, or PBMCs; the material itself was cDNA or gDNA.

Germline values: CDR1 MNHEY, CDR2 SVGAGI. V trimming: 6 bases; J trimming: 6 bases; junction bases outside the gene matches: 11. CDR3 length: 14 residues. Enrolment of Seattle patients took place during active infection, and they were followed longitudinally. Study processing details: Researchers report that nucleated cell counts were estimated from reference gene primer amplification. Method: immunoSEQ multiplex PCR; TCRdb's copy keeps in-frame clones and lacks some. The D gene and trimming were derived from the DNA, and the V and J assignments and clone size from that table. The table records more than 350,000 clones, around 89% of them present only once.

The rearrangement links TRBV6-5 to TRBJ2-7; 7 nucleotides align to TRBD2. Sequencing was done on a sample of peripheral blood. The TCR originated in a woman aged 25 to 45 with COVID-19, enrolled during active disease. CDR3 DNA: TGTGCCAGCAGCCCCCCAAGCGGGAACGCCGAGCAGTACGTC. Translating gives CASSPPSGNAEQYV.